The table lists the clone carrying this T cell receptor beta chain with a count of one. Its specificity is unknown. Data came from immunoSEQ multiplex PCR; TCRdb stores just in-frame clones and leaves some out. The data show approximately 130,000 clones, 80% to 90% seen once. The V segment lost 8 bases and the J segment 8 bases; nucleotides outside the gene matches: 6. The length of the CDR3 is 12 residues. The germline V gene encodes CDR1 LGHDT and CDR2 YNNKEL (reference sequence). The data were taken from a study of T cell responses to AZD1222 COVID-19 vaccine. Study results and caveats: Baseline testing showed seropositivity in only a handful of AZD1222 recipients. Spike regions recognized by vaccine-associated CD4 TCRs spanned the protein, led by 160-218 and 743-854. Per reports, nearly half of all spike-specific TCRs target regions that are unmutated in variants. Vaccination with two AZD1222 doses was followed by a rise in Spike-specific TCR breadth and depth.

The chain combines TRBV3-1 (or the pseudogene TRBV3-2) with TRBJ1-2, with 9 bases identical to TRBD1. Sample: peripheral blood, taken 28 days after the second AZD1222 dose. This TCR was sampled from an adult who received the AZD1222 COVID-19 vaccine. The CDR3 region is CASSRTGEGYTF. The DNA for the CDR3 is TGTGCCAGCTCCAGGACAGGGGAAGGCTACACCTTC.